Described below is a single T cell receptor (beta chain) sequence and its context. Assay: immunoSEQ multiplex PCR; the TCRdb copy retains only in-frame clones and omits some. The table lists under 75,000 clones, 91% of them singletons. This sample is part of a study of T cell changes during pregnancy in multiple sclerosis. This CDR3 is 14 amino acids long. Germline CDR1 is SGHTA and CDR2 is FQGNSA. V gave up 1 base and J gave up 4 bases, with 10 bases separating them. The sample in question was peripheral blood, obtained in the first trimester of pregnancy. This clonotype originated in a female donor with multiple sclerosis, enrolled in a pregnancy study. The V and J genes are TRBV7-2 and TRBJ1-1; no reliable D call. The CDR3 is CASSLGPLITEAFF. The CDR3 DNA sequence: TGTGCCAGCAGCTTAGGGCCCTTAATCACTGAAGCTTTCTTT.